The rows below give T cell receptor beta chains drawn from one sample of a study of beta chain features in type 1 diabetes. The protocol was immunoSEQ multiplex PCR, while the TCRdb copy is restricted to in-frame clones and leaves out a portion. In the table there are more than 300,000 clones, around 7.6% of which are singletons. The sequenced sample was central memory CD4+ T cells from blood. All receptors come from a young woman in good health. Both conserved end residues are part of each CDR3. A D gene is named only where the DNA matches it firmly. Rows may omit the clone size; those that give it use once, few, many or a size class.

TRBD1 TRBJ2-3 - TRBV11-1 TGTGCCAGCAGCCGGAGGACAGGGGGCACAGATACGCAGTATTTT CASSRRTGGTDTQYF
TRBD1 TRBJ2-1 few TRBV5-4 TGTGCCAGCAGCTTGGGACAGGGTATGTACAATGAGCAGTTCTTC CASSLGQGMYNEQFF
- TRBJ2-3 - TRBV7-2 TGTGCCAGCAGCTTTATAGAGGATACGCAGTATTTT CASSFIEDTQYF
- TRBJ1-5 many TRBV5-4 TGTGCCAGCAGCTTGCAGGGTCAGCCCCAGCATTTT CASSLQGQPQHF
TRBD1 TRBJ2-7 many TRBV4-2 TGTGCCAGCAGCCACCTCCCGGCAGGGGGTTCGGGCGAGCAGTACTTC CASSHLPAGGSGEQYF
TRBD1 TRBJ2-1 - TRBV5-1 TGCGCCAGCAGCCCCGGAACAGGGGGCCCCTACAATGAGCAGTTCTTC CASSPGTGGPYNEQFF
- TRBJ2-3 - TRBV19 TGTGCCAGTAGCGTCGCAGATACGCAGTATTTT CASSVADTQYF
- TRBJ2-6 - TRBV18 TGTGCCAGCTCACCAGGGTACTCTGGGGCCAACGTCCTGACTTTC CASSPGYSGANVLTF
TRBD1 TRBJ2-7 few TRBV7-2 TGTGCCAGCACCACAGGACAGGGGAGGGGATACGAGCAGTACTTC CASTTGQGRGYEQYF
- TRBJ2-5 - TRBV28 TGTGCCAGCAGTCCCAGGGGGAGGCAGAGGCAAGAGACCCAGTACTTC CASSPRGRQRQETQYF
TRBD2 TRBJ2-1 - TRBV5-4 TGTGCCAGCAGCTTGGATCGGACTAGCGGGAGGGCCAATGAGCAGTTCTTC CASSLDRTSGRANEQFF
TRBD2 TRBJ2-7 few TRBV9 TGTGCCAGCAGCGTAGGTCTAGCGGGAGGCCCTAGCGAGCAGTACTTC CASSVGLAGGPSEQYF
- TRBJ2-3 few TRBV7-2 TGTGCCAGCAGCTTCCTTCGCGGAAGCCCCACGCAGTATTTT CASSFLRGSPTQYF
TRBD1 TRBJ1-1 few TRBV19 TGTGCCAGTAGTACCCTCAGACAGGGCTTCAACACTGAAGCTTTCTTT CASSTLRQGFNTEAFF
TRBD1 TRBJ1-2 - TRBV7-2 TGTGCCATTGTTCAGGGGGGGAACTATGGCTACACCTTC CAIVQGGNYGYTF
TRBD1 TRBJ1-1 - TRBV11-2 TGTGCCAGCAGCTTATTGGCAGGGGGGACTGAAGCTTTCTTT CASSLLAGGTEAFF
- TRBJ2-1 - TRBV7-2 TGTGCCAGCAGGCTGAACAATGAGCAGTTCTTC CASRLNNEQFF
TRBD1 TRBJ1-1 many TRBV27 TGTGCCAGCAGTCGGGACAGGGAGAGGACTGAAGCTTTCTTT CASSRDRERTEAFF
TRBD2 TRBJ2-5 - TRBV5-1 TGCGCCAGCAGAACTAGCGGGGGCCAAGAGACCCAGTACTTC CASRTSGGQETQYF
- TRBJ2-5 few TRBV28 TGTGCCAGCTACGCCCGAGGGGAGGGGGCAGAGACCCAGTACTTC CASYARGEGAETQYF
TRBD2 TRBJ2-3 many TRBV7-3 TGTGCCAGCAGCTCCACTAGCGGGGTGGATACGCAGTATTTT CASSSTSGVDTQYF
TRBD1 TRBJ2-5 - TRBV2 TGTGCCAGCAGTCCCGGGACAGGGGGCAGAGAGACCCAGTACTTC CASSPGTGGRETQYF
- TRBJ1-2 - TRBV27 TGTGCCAGCAGCCCTGCGACAGGAGTAGACTATGGCTACACCTTC CASSPATGVDYGYTF
- TRBJ2-2 few TRBV14 TGTGCCAGCAGCACCCAACGGTACACCGGGGAGCTGTTTTTT CASSTQRYTGELFF
- TRBJ2-3 - TRBV5-5 TGTGCCAGCAGCCGCACGGTGCCGGAAAACACAGATACGCAGTATTTT CASSRTVPENTDTQYF
- TRBJ2-3 few TRBV27 TGTGCCAGCAGTTGGTCGGACCCTATAATCACAGATACGCAGTATTTT CASSWSDPIITDTQYF
- TRBJ2-2 few TRBV19 TGTGCCAGTAGTCAAAACCGGGCCGGGGAGCTGTTTTTT CASSQNRAGELFF
- TRBJ1-1 - TRBV6-6 TGTGCCAGCAGCCGGACGCGGGACACTGAAGCTTTCTTT CASSRTRDTEAFF
TRBD2 TRBJ2-1 - TRBV10-3 TGTGCCATCAGTGGATGGACTAGTCGCGATGAGCAGTTCTTC CAISGWTSRDEQFF
- TRBJ2-1 - TRBV10-3 TGTGCCATCAGGGCCAGGACAGTCGATGAGCAGTTCTTC CAIRARTVDEQFF
TRBD1 TRBJ2-1 few TRBV19 TGTGCCAGTAGTGGGACAGGGGATGGTGAGCAGTTCTTC CASSGTGDGEQFF
- TRBJ2-1 - TRBV5-1 TGCGCCAGCAGCCAAGGACAGTACAATGAGCAGTTCTTC CASSQGQYNEQFF
- TRBJ2-1 - TRBV5-4 TGTGCCAGCAGCTGGGGAGATGGGCCGCAGTTCTTC CASSWGDGPQFF
- TRBJ1-5 - TRBV9 TGTGCCAGCAGTTTAGGAAGGGCGGGCAATCAGCCCCAGCATTTT CASSLGRAGNQPQHF
- TRBJ2-1 many TRBV5-1 TGCGCCAGCAGCTTACAGGCTGGCTACAATGAGCAGTTCTTC CASSLQAGYNEQFF
- TRBJ2-1 - TRBV10-3 TGTGCCATCAGTGATGGCGGTGCCTACAATGAGCAGTTCTTC CAISDGGAYNEQFF